The clone carrying this TCR beta chain showed up just a few times. Its antigen is as yet unknown. PBMCs were collected from a 10 ml volume of fresh peripheral blood. This entry belongs to a study of T cells in Graves' hyperthyroidism and ophthalmopathy. About the research overall: Peripheral blood was secured at the point of initial diagnosis, before any treatment. Study observations and caveats: Onset of ophthalmopathy came a median roughly 6.5 months after the model predicted it. Blood samples included most of the expanded thyroid clonotypes exceeding 0.001.

RNA transcripts were the template for amplifying TCR beta CDR3 regions. First-round RT-PCR targeting the TCR CDR3 was performed with the HTBI primer set. TCRdb re-called the multiplex PCR reads with MiXCR, one entry per CDR3 protein. There are about 360,000 distinct CDR3 sequences in the sample; about 12% occur only once, and around 9.2% lies in the top ten. From germline, CDR1 is DFQATT and CDR2 SNEGSKA (reference sequence). V shed 6 bases, J shed 3 bases, and the junction held 12 bases outside the gene matches. There are 15 residues in the CDR3. This clonotype was sampled from a young woman with Graves' hyperthyroidism. The sample taken for sequencing was blood. The gene calls are TRBV20-1 and TRBJ2-7, with 9 bases lining up with TRBD2. CDR3 nucleotide sequence: TGCAGTGCCCGGGGGAGGACTAGCGTATACTACGAGCAGTACTTC. This encodes CSARGRTSVYYEQYF.